The following is a T cell receptor beta chain sequence with its context. Followed over time, Seattle patients had been enrolled while infection was active. The sample originates from a study of blood T cell repertoires in COVID-19. Across the whole study: Researchers got acute and convalescent COVID-19 samples from the United States, Italy and Spain. T cells, B-cell-depleted T cells, or PBMCs provided the cDNA or gDNA that served as material.

Germline V gives CDR1 SGDLS, CDR2 YYNGEE. The CDR3 consists of 16 residues. Trimming removed 3 bases from V and 8 bases from J; junction bases left unmatched: 14. Original analysis: Quantification of nucleated cells was approximated via reference gene primer amplification. This table comes from immunoSEQ multiplex PCR, and its TCRdb copy is limited to in-frame clones, with some not included. V, J and clone size are taken as reported in that table, and D and trimming were inferred from the DNA itself. The sample lists approximately 100,000 clones, roughly 90% occurring once. Sequencing was done on a sample of peripheral blood. The chain links TRBV9 to TRBJ2-3, with 8 bases identical to TRBD1. The receptor was derived from a human donor with COVID-19, enrolled during active disease. The donor label of this sample is uncertain. CDR3 sequence reads: CASSGQGAEGVGTQYF. CDR3 DNA sequence: TGTGCCAGCAGCGGCCAGGGGGCAGAGGGGGTTGGTACGCAGTATTTT.